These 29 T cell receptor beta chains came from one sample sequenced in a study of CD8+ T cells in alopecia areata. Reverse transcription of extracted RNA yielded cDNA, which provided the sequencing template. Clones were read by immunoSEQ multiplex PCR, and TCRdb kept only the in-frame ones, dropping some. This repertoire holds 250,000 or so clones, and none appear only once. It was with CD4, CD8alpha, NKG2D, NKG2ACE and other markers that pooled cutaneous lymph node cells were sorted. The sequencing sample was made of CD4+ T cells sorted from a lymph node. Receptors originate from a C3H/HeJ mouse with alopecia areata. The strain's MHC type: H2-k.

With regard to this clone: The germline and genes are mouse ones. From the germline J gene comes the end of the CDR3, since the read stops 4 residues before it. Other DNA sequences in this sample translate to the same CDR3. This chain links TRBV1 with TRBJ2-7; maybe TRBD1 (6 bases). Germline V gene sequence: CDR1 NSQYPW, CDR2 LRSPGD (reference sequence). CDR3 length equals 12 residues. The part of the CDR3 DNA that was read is TGCACCTGCAGTGCGAACAGGGAT. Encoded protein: CTCSANRD. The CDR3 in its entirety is CTCSANRDEQYF.

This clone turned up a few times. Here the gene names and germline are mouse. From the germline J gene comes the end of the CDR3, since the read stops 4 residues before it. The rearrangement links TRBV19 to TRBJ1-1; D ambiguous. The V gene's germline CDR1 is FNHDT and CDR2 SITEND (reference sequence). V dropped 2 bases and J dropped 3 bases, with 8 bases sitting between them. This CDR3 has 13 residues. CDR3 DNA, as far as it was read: TGTGCCAGCAGTATCTCCTTCTACACA. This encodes CASSISFYT. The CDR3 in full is CASSISFYTEVFF. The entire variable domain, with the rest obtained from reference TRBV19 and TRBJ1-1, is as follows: GGIITQTPKFLIGQEGQKLTLKCQQNFNHDTMYWYRQDSGKGLRLIYYSITENDLQKGDLSEGYDASREKKSSFSLTVTSAQKNEMAVFLCASSISFYTEVFFGKGTRLTVV.

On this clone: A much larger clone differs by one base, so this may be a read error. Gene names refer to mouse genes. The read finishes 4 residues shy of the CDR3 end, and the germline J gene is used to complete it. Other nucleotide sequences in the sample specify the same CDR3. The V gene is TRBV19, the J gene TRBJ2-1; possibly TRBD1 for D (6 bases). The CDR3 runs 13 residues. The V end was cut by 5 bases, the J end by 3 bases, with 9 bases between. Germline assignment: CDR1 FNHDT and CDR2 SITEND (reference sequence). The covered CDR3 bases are TGTGCCAGCAGCCGGGACACCTATGCT. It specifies CASSRDTYA. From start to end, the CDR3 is CASSRDTYAEQFF.

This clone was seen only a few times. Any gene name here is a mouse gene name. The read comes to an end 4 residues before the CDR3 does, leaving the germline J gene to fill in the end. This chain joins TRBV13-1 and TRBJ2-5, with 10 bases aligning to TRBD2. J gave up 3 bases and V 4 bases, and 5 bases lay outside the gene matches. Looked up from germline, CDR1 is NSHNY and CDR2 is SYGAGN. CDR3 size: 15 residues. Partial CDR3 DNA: TGTGCCAGCAGTAAACTGGGGGGGGGTCAAGAC. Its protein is CASSKLGGGQD. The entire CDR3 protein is CASSKLGGGQDTQYF.

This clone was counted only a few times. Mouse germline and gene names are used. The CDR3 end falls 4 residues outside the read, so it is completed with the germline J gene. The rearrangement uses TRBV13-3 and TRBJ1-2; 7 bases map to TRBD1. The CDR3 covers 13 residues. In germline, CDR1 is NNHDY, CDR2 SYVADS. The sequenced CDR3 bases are TGTGCCAGCAGAAACGACAGGGTTTCC. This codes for CASRNDRVS. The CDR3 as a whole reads CASRNDRVSDYTF.

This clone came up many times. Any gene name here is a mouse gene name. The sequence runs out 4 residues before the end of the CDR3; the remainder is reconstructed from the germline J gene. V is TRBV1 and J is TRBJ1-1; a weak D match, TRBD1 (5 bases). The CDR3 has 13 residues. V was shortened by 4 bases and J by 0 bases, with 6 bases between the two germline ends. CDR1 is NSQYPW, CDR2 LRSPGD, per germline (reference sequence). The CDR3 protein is CTCSGTSNTEVFF. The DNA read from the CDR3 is TGCACCTGCAGTGGGACATCAAACACA.

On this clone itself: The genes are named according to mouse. The chain's CDR3 is CASRPGTGGAYEQYF. The CDR3 bases that were read are TGTGCCAGCAGGCCCGGGACTGGGGGGGCCTAT. The rearrangement links TRBV13-3 to TRBJ2-7, with TRBD2 matching over 13 bases. From the germline J gene comes the end of the CDR3, since the read stops 4 residues before it. The J segment lost 2 bases and the V segment lost 5 bases, leaving 4 bases of the junction unmatched. Germline CDR1 reads NNHDY; CDR2 reads SYVADS. This CDR3 is 15 amino acids long.

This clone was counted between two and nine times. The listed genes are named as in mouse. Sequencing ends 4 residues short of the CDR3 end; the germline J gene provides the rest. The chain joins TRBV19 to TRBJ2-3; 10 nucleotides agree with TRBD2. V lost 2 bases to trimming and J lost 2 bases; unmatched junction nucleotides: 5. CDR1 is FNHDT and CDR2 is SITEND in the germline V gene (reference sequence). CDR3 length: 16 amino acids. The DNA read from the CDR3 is TGTGCCAGCAGTATGACTGGGGGGTCTGCTGCAGAA. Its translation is CASSMTGGSAAE. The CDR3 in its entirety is CASSMTGGSAAETLYF.

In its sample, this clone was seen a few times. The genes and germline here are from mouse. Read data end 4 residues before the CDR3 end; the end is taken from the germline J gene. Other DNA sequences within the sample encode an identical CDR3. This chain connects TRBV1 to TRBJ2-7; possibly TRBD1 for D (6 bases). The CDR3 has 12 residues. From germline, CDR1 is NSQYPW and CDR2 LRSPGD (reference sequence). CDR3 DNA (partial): TGCACCTGCAGTCCTGACAGGTAT. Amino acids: CTCSPDRY. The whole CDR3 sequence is CTCSPDRYEQYF.

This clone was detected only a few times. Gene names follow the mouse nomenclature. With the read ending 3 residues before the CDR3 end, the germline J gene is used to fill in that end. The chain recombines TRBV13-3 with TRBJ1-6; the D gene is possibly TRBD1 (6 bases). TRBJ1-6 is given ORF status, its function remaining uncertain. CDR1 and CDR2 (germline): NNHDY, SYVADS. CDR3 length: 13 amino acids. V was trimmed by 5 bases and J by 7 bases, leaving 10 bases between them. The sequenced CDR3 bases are TGTGCCAGCAGACAGGGATGGAATTCGCCC. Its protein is CASRQGWNSP. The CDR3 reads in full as CASRQGWNSPLYF.

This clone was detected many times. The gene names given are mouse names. Incomplete CDR3 DNA: TGCACCTGCAGTCTGGACAGGGATTCCTATAATTCGCCC. It yields the protein CTCSLDRDSYNSP. From start to end, the CDR3 is CTCSLDRDSYNSPLYF. This chain connects TRBV1 to TRBJ1-6; TRBD1 matches at 8 bases. With the read ending 3 residues before the CDR3 end, the germline J gene is used to fill in that end. TRBJ1-6 is filed as an ORF, its function uncertain. CDR3 length: 16 amino acids. In germline, CDR1 is NSQYPW, CDR2 LRSPGD (reference sequence). After removal of 5 bases from V and 0 bases from J, the junction contained 3 bases not matched to a gene.

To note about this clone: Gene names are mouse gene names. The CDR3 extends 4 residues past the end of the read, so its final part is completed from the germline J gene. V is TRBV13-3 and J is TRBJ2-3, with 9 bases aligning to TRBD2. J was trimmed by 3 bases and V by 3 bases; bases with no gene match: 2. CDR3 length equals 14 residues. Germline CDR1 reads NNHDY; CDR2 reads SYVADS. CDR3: CASSGTGAAETLYF. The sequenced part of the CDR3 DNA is TGTGCCAGCAGTGGGACTGGGGCCGCAGAA.

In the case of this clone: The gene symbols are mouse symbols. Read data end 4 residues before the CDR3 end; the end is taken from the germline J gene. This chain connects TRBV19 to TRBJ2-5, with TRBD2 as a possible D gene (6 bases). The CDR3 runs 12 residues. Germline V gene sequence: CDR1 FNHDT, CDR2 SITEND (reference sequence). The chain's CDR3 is CASSRLEDTQYF. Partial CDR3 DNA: TGTGCCAGCAGTAGACTGGAAGAC.

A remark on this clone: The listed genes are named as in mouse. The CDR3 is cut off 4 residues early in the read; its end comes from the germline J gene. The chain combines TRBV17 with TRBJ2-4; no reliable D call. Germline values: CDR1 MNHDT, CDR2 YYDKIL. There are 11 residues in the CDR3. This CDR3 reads CASSNSNTLYF. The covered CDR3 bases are TGTGCTAGCAGTAACTCTAAC.

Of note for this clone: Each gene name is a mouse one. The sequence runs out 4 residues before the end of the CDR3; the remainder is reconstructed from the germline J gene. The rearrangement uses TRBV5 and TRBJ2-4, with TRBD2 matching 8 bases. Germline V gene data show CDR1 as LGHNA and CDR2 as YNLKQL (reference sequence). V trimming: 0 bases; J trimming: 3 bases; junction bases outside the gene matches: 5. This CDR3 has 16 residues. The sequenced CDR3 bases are TGTGCCAGCAGCCAAGAGGCTGGGGGGTTACAAAAC. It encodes CASSQEAGGLQN. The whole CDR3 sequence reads CASSQEAGGLQNTLYF.

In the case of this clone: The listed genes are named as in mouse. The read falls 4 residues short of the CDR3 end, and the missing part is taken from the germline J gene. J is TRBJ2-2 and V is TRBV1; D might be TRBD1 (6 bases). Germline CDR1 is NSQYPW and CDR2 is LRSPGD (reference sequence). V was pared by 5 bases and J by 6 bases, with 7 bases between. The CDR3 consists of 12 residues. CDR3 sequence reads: CTCSQGPGQLYF. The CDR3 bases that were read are TGCACCTGCAGTCAGGGGCCCGGG.

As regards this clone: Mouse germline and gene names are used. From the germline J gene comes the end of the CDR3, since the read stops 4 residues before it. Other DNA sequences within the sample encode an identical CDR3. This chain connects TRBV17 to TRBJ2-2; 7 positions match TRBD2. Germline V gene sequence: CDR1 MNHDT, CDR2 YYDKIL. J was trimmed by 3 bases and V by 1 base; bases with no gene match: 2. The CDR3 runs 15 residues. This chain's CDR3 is CASSRAGGYTGQLYF. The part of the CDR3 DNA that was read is TGTGCTAGCAGTAGAGCGGGGGGGTACACCGGG.

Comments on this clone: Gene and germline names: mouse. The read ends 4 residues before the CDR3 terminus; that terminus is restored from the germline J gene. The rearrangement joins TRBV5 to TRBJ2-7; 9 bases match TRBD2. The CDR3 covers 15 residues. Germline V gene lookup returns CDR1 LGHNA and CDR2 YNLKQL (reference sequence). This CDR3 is CASSQASGGGYEQYF. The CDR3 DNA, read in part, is TGTGCCAGCAGCCAAGCATCTGGGGGGGGATAT.

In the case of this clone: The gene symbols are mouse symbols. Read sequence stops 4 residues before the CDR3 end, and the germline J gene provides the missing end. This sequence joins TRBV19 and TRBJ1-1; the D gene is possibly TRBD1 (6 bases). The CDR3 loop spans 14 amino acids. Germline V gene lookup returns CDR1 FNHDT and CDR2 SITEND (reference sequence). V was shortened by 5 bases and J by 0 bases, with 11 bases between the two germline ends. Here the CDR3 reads CASSAGVANTEVFF. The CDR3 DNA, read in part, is TGTGCCAGCAGCGCAGGGGTTGCAAACACA.

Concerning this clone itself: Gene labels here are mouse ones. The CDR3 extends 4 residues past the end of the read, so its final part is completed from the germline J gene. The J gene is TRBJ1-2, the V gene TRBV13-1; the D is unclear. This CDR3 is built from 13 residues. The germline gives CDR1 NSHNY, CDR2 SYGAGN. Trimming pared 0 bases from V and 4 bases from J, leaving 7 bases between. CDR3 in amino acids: CASSDVASSDYTF. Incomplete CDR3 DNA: TGTGCCAGCAGTGATGTCGCCAGCTCC.

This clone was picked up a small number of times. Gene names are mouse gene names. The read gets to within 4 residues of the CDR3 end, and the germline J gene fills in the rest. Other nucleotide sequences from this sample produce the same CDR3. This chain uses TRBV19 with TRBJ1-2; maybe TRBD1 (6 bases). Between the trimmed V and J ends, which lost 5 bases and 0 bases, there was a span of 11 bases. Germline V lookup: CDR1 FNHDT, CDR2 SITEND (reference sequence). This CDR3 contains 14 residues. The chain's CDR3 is CASRPGHPNSDYTF. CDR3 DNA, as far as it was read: TGTGCCAGCAGACCGGGACATCCAAACTCC.

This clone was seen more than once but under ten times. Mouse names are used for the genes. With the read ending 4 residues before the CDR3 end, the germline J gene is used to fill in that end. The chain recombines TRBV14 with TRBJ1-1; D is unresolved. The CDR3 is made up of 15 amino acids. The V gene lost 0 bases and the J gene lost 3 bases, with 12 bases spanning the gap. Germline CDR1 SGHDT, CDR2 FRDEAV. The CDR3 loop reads CASSFFWGRDTEVFF. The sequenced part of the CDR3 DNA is TGTGCCAGCAGTTTCTTCTGGGGAAGGGACACA.

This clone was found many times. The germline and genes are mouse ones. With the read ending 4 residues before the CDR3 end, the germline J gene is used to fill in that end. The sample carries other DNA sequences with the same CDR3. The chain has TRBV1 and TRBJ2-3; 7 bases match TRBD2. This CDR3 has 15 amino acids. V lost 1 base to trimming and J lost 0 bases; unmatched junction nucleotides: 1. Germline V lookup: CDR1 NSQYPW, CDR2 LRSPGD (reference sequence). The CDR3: CTCSAGGGSAETLYF. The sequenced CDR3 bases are TGCACCTGCAGTGCAGGGGGGGGTAGTGCAGAA.

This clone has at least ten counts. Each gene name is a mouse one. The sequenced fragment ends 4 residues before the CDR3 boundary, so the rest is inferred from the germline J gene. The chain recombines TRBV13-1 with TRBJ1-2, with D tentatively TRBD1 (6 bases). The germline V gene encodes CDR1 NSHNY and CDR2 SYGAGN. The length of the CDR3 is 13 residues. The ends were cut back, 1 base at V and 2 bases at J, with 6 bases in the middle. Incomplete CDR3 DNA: TGTGCCAGCAGTGATACAGGGAACTCC. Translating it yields CASSDTGNS. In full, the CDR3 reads CASSDTGNSDYTF.

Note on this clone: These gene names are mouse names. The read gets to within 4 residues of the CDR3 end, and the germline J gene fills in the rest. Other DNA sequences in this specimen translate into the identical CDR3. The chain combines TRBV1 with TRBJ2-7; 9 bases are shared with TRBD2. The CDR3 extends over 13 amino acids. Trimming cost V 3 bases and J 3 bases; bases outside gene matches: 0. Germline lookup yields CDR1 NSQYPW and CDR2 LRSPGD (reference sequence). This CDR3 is CTCSAWGGYEQYF. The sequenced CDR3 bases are TGCACCTGCAGTGCCTGGGGGGGCTAT. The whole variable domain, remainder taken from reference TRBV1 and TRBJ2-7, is VTLLEQNPRWRLVPRGQAVNLRCILKNSQYPWMSWYQQDLQKQLQWLFTLRSPGDKEVKSLPGADYLATRVTDTELRLQVANMSQGRTLYCTCSAWGGYEQYFGPGTRLTVL.

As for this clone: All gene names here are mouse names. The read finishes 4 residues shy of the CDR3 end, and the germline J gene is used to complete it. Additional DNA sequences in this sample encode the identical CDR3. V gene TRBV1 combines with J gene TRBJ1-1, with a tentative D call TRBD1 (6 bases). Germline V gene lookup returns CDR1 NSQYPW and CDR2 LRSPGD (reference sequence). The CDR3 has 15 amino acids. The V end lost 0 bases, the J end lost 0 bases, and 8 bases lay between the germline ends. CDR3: CTCSAERTANTEVFF. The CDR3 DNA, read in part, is TGCACCTGCAGTGCAGAAAGGACAGCAAACACA.

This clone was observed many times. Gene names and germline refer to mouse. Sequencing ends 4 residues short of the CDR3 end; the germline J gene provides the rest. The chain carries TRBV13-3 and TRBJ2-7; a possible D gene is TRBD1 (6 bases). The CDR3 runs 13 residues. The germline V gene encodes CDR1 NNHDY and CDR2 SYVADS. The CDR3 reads CASTGTNKYEQYF. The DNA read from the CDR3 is TGTGCCAGCACAGGGACAAATAAATAT.

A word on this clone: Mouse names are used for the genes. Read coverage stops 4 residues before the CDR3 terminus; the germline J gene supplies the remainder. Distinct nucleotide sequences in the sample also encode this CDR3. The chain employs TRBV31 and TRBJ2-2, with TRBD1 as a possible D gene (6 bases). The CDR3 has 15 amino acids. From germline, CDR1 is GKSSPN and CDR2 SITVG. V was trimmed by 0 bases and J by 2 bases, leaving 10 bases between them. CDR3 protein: CAWSLRTVNTGQLYF. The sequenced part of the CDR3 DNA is TGTGCCTGGAGTCTCCGGACAGTCAACACCGGG. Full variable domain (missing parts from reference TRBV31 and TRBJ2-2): AQTIHQWPVAEIKAVGSPLSLGCTIKGKSSPNLYWYWQATGGTLQQLFYSITVGQVESVVQLNLSASRPKDDQFILSTEKLLLSHSGFYLCAWSLRTVNTGQLYFGEGSKLTVL.

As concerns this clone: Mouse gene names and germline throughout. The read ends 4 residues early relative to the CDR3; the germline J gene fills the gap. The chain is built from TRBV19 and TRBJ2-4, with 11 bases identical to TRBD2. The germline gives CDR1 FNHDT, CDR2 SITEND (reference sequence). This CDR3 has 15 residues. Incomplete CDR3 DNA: TGTGCCAGCAGCCTTCGACTGGGGGGGGAAAAC. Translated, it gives CASSLRLGGEN. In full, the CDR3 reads CASSLRLGGENTLYF.